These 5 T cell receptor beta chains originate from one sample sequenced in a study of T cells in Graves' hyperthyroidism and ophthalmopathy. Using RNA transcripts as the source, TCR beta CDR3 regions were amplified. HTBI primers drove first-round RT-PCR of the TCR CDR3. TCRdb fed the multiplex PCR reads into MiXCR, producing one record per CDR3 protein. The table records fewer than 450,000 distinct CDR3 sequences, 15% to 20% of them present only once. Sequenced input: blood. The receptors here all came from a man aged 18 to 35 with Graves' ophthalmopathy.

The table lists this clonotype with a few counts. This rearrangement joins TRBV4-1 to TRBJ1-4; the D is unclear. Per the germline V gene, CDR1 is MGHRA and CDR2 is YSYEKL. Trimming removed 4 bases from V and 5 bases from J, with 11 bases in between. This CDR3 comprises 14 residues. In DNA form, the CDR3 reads TGCGCCAGCAGCCGGGCCGGCGGCAATGAAAAACTGTTTTTT. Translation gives CASSRAGGNEKLFF.

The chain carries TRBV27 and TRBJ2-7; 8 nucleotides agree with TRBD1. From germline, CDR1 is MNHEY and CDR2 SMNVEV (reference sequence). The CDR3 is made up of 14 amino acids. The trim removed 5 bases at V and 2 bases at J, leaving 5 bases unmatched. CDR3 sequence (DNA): TGTGCCAGCAGTAATGGACAGGGAACCTACGAGCAGTACTTC. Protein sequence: CASSNGQGTYEQYF.

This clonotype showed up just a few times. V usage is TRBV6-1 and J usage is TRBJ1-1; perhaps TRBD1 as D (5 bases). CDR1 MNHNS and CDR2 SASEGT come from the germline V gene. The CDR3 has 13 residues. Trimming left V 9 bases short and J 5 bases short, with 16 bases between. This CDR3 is CASTQTGGTEAFF. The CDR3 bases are TGTGCCAGTACCCAAACAGGAGGGACTGAAGCTTTCTTT.

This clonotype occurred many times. CDR3 sequence (DNA): TGTGCCAGCAGTCAGCGCTCCTACGAGCAGTACTTC. Translation gives CASSQRSYEQYF. The chain recombines TRBV28 with TRBJ2-7, with no clear D. Germline V gives CDR1 MDHEN, CDR2 SYDVKM. V gave up 5 bases and J gave up 0 bases, with 5 bases separating them. This CDR3 is 12 amino acids long.

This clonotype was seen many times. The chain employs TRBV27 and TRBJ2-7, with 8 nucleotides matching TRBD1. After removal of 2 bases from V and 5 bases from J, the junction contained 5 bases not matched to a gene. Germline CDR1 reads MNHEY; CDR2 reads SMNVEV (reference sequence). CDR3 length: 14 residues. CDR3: CASSLQTGVHEQYF. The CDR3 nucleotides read TGTGCCAGCAGTTTACAGACAGGGGTCCACGAGCAGTACTTC.